This is a list of T cell receptor beta chains from one sample in a study of blood T cells in healthy people across ages. TCRdb passed the 5' RACE reads through MiXCR, listing each CDR3 protein once. The table includes roughly 720,000 distinct CDR3 sequences, around half detected once. What was sequenced was blood. These receptors all come from a man at least 80 years old in good health. The CDR3 runs from the conserved cysteine through the conserved F or W. The order of the fields is D gene, clone size, J gene, V gene, CDR3 DNA, CDR3 protein. D genes are given only for firm matches. Some rows have no size entry. The others give once, few or many, or a class for an expanded clone.

D: -
size: few
J: TRBJ2-1
V: TRBV10-3
DNA: TGTGCCATCACCCCGGGTAGCTCCTCCTACAATGAGCAGTTCTTC
CDR3: CAITPGSSSYNEQFF

D: -
size: -
J: TRBJ1-2
V: TRBV6-5
DNA: TGTGCCAGCAGTATACCGGGCCACATGTCCGGCTACACCTTC
CDR3: CASSIPGHMSGYTF

D: TRBD1
size: -
J: TRBJ1-5
V: TRBV5-1
DNA: TGCGCCAGCAGCAGGACAGGGCTCGATGGGCCCCAGCATTTT
CDR3: CASSRTGLDGPQHF

D: -
size: -
J: TRBJ2-1
V: TRBV4-1
DNA: TGCGCCAGCAGCCAAACGCAAGGTGGTGGGCAGTTCTTC
CDR3: CASSQTQGGGQFF

D: TRBD2
size: -
J: TRBJ2-7
V: TRBV12-3/TRBV12-4
DNA: TGTGCCATACCTAGCGGGAGAATCCGCATCGTCTACGAGCAGTACTTC
CDR3: CAIPSGRIRIVYEQYF

D: TRBD2
size: few
J: TRBJ2-1
V: TRBV6-5
DNA: TGTGCCAGCAGTTTGGGACTAGCGGGAGGCCCCCGCATGGAGCAGTTCTTC
CDR3: CASSLGLAGGPRMEQFF

D: TRBD2
size: -
J: TRBJ2-1
V: TRBV7-3
DNA: TGTGCCAGCAGCTCTTCAGCGGGAGGGACATACAATGAGCAGTTCTTC
CDR3: CASSSSAGGTYNEQFF

D: -
size: -
J: TRBJ2-1
V: TRBV7-2
DNA: TGTGCCAGCAGCTTAGCTCCTTTAGGGTTCCGCAATGAGCAGTTCTTC
CDR3: CASSLAPLGFRNEQFF

D: TRBD1
size: -
J: TRBJ2-6
V: TRBV24-1
DNA: TGTGCCACCAGTGACCCGGGACAGGCCCCTCACGGGGCCAACGTCCTGACTTTC
CDR3: CATSDPGQAPHGANVLTF

D: TRBD2
size: -
J: TRBJ2-2
V: TRBV4-1
DNA: TGCGCCAGCAGCCAGACCAGACTAGCGGGAGTCACCGGGGAGCTGTTTTTT
CDR3: CASSQTRLAGVTGELFF

D: -
size: -
J: TRBJ2-6
V: TRBV28
DNA: TGTGCCAGCAGTCAAACGTCTCTGGGGGCCAACGTCCTGACTTTC
CDR3: CASSQTSLGANVLTF

D: TRBD2
size: -
J: TRBJ2-5
V: TRBV11-2
DNA: TGTGCCAGCAGCCTGAGACTAGCGGGGCTCCAAGAGACCCAGTACTTC
CDR3: CASSLRLAGLQETQYF

D: TRBD2
size: -
J: TRBJ2-3
V: TRBV4-1
DNA: TGCGCCAGCAGCCCCTCGGGTGAAGCGGGAGTTCGGCACAGATACGCGTATTTT
CDR3: CASSPSGEAGVRHRYAYF

D: TRBD1
size: -
J: TRBJ2-1
V: TRBV28
DNA: TGTGCCAGCAGTGCGGACAGGGGGGACTACAATGAGCAGTTCTTC
CDR3: CASSADRGDYNEQFF

D: -
size: few
J: TRBJ2-7
V: TRBV4-1
DNA: TGCGCCAGCAGTCCGAACAGGGTCTACGAGCAGTACTTC
CDR3: CASSPNRVYEQYF

D: -
size: -
J: TRBJ2-3
V: TRBV15
DNA: TGTGCCACCGGCATAAGCTACAGGGACCCAGATACGCAGTATTTT
CDR3: CATGISYRDPDTQYF

D: TRBD1
size: -
J: TRBJ2-3
V: TRBV6-1
DNA: TGTGCCAGCAGTGGACGATCAGGGGGAGATACGCAGTATTTT
CDR3: CASSGRSGGDTQYF

D: -
size: -
J: TRBJ2-7
V: TRBV9
DNA: TGTGCCAGCAGCGTAGTGGGCGGGCCGGCCTACAATGAGCAGTACTTC
CDR3: CASSVVGGPAYNEQYF

D: TRBD1
size: -
J: TRBJ2-7
V: TRBV7-9
DNA: TGTGCCAGCCGCCGGGACAGGACGGGGGAGCAGTACTTC
CDR3: CASRRDRTGEQYF

D: TRBD1
size: few
J: TRBJ2-7
V: TRBV5-1
DNA: TGCGCCAGCAGCGAACCGGGACAGGGGTCGGGCGAGCAGTACTTC
CDR3: CASSEPGQGSGEQYF

D: -
size: few
J: TRBJ2-6
V: TRBV6-6
DNA: TGTGCCAGCAGTTACGCCGCTGGGGCCAACGTCCTGACTTTC
CDR3: CASSYAAGANVLTF

D: -
size: -
J: TRBJ2-1
V: TRBV20-1
DNA: TGCGTTGGGCAGGCGAGCTCCTACAATGAGCAGTTCTTC
CDR3: CVGQASSYNEQFF

D: -
size: once
J: TRBJ2-1
V: TRBV20-1
DNA: TGCAGTGCTAGAGATCCCAATGAGCAGTTCTTC
CDR3: CSARDPNEQFF

D: -
size: -
J: TRBJ1-4
V: TRBV7-2
DNA: TGTGCCAGCAGCCAAAGTGCGAATGAAAAACTGTTTTTT
CDR3: CASSQSANEKLFF

D: TRBD2
size: few
J: TRBJ2-3
V: TRBV9
DNA: TGTGCCAGCAGCTCAGTAATTAGCGGGACTCCTAATACGCAGTATTTT
CDR3: CASSSVISGTPNTQYF

D: -
size: -
J: TRBJ1-2
V: TRBV10-3
DNA: TGTGCCATCAGTGAGGCGGGGACTGACTATGGCTACACCTTC
CDR3: CAISEAGTDYGYTF

D: TRBD1
size: -
J: TRBJ2-1
V: TRBV6-5
DNA: TGTGCCAGCAGTTCGACACAGGGGGTTTACAATGAGCAGTTCTTC
CDR3: CASSSTQGVYNEQFF

D: -
size: -
J: TRBJ2-5
V: TRBV3-1
DNA: TGTGCCAGCAGCCAAGAGCTTCGGAGGGAGGAGACCCAGTACTTC
CDR3: CASSQELRREETQYF

D: TRBD1
size: -
J: TRBJ2-6
V: TRBV6-5
DNA: TGTGCCAGCAGTTGGGGGGGATGGACAGGGGCCAACTCTGGGGCCAACGTCCTGACTTTC
CDR3: CASSWGGWTGANSGANVLTF

D: -
size: -
J: TRBJ2-1
V: TRBV4-2
DNA: TGTGCCAGCAGCCAAGAGCTAGCGACTTCCTACAATGAGCAGTTCTTC
CDR3: CASSQELATSYNEQFF

D: -
size: -
J: TRBJ2-1
V: TRBV6-6
DNA: TGTGCCAGCACCAGTAGCGTGGCCTACAATGAGCAGTTCTTC
CDR3: CASTSSVAYNEQFF

D: -
size: -
J: TRBJ2-7
V: TRBV12-3/TRBV12-4
DNA: TGTGCCAGCAGTTGGACAGTTGACCTTGGGTACGAGCAGTACTTC
CDR3: CASSWTVDLGYEQYF

D: -
size: -
J: TRBJ2-7
V: TRBV5-1
DNA: TGCGCCAGCAGCACGGGACCCGGACCCGAGCAGTACTTC
CDR3: CASSTGPGPEQYF